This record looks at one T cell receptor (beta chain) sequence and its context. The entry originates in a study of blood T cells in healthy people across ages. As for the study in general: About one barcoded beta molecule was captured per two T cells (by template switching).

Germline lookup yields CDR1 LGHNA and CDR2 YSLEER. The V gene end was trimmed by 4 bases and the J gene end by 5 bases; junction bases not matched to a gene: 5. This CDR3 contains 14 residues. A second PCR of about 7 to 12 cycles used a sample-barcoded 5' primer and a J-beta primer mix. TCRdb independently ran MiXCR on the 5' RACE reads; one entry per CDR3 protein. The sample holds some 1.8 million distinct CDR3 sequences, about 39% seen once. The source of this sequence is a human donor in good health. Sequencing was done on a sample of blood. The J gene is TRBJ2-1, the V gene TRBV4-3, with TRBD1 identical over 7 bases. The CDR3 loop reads CASSRDSDDNEQFF. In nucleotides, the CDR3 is TGCGCCAGCAGCCGGGACAGCGATGACAATGAGCAGTTCTTC.